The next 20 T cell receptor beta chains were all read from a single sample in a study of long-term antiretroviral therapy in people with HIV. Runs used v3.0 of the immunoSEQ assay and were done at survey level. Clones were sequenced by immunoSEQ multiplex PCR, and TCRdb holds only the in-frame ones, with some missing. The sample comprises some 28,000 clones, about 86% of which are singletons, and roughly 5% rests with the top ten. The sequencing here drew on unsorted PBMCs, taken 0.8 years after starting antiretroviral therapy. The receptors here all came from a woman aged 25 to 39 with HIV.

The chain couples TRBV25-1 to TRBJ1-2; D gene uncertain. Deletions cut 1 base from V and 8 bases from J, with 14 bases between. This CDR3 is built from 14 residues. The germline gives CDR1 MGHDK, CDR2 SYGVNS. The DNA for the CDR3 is TGTGCCAGCAGTGAATCACCAGGTCTAAGAGGCTACACCTTC. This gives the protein CASSESPGLRGYTF.

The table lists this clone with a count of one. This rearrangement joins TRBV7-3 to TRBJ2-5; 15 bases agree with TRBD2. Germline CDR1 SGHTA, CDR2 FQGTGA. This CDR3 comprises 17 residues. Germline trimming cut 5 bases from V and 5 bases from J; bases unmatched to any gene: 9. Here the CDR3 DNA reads TGTGCCAGCAGCCCCCCCGGACTAGCGGGGGGGCGGGAGACCCAGTACTTC. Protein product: CASSPPGLAGGRETQYF.

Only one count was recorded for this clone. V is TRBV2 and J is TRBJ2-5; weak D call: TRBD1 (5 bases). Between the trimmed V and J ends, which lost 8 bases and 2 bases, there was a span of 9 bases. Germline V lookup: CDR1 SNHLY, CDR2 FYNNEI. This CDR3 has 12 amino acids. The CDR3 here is CASRDRQETQYF. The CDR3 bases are TGTGCCAGCCGAGACAGACAAGAGACCCAGTACTTC.

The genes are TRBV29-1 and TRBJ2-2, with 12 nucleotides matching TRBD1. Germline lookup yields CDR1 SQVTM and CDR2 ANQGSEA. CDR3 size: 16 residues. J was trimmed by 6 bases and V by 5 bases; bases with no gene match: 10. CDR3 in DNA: TGCAGCGTTCCACGTGGGACAGGGGGCATGGCCGGGGAGCTGTTTTTT. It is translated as CSVPRGTGGMAGELFF.

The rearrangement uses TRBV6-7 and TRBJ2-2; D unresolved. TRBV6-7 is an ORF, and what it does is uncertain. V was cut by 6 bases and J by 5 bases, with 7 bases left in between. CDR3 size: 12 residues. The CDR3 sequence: CASSFLTGELFF. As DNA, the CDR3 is TGTGCCAGCAGCTTTCTTACCGGGGAGCTGTTTTTT.

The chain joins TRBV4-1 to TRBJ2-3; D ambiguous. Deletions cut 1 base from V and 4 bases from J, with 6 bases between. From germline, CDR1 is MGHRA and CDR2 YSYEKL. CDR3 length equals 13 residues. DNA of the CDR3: TGCGCCAGCAGCCAAGGGGTGTCAGATACGCAGTATTTT. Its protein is CASSQGVSDTQYF.

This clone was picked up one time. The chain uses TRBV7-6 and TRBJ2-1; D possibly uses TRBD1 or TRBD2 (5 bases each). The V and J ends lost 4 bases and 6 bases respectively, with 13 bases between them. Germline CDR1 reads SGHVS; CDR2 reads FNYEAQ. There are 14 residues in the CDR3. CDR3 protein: CASSSQRGSNEQFF. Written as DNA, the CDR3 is TGTGCCAGCAGCTCTCAGAGGGGTAGCAATGAGCAGTTCTTC.

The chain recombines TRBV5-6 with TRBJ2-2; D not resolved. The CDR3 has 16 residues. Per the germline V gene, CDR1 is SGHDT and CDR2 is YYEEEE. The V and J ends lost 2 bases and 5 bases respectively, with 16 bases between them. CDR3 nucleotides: TGTGCCAGCAGCTTCCGTGAAATTTCAGAGACCGGGGAGCTGTTTTTT. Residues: CASSFREISETGELFF.

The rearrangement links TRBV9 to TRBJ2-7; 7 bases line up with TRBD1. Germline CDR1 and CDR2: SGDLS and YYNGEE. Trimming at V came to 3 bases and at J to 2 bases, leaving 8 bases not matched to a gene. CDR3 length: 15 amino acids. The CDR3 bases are TGTGCCAGCAGCGCCGGACCGGGACAGACCTACGAGCAGTACTTC. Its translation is CASSAGPGQTYEQYF.

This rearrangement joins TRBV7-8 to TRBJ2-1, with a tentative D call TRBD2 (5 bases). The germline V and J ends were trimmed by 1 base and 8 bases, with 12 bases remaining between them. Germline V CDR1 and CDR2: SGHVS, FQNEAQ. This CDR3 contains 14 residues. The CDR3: CASSLVTGIYEQFF. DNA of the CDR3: TGTGCCAGCAGCTTAGTTACGGGGATATATGAGCAGTTCTTC.

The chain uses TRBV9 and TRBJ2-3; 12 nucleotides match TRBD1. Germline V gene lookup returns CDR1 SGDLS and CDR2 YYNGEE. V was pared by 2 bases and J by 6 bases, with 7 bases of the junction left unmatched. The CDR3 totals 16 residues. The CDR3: CASSVKGQGATDTQYF. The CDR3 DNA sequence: TGTGCCAGCAGCGTTAAGGGACAGGGGGCGACCGATACGCAGTATTTT.

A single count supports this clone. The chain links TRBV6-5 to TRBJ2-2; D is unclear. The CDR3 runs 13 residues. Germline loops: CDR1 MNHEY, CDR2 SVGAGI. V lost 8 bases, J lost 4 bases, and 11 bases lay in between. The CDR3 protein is CASGRDFTGELFF. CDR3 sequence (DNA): TGTGCCAGCGGCCGCGACTTCACCGGGGAGCTGTTTTTT.

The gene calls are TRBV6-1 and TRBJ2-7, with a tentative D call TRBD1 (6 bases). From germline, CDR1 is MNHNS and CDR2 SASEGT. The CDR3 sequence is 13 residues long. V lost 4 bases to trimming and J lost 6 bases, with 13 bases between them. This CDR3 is CASSVELGGEQYV. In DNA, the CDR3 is TGTGCCAGCAGTGTTGAGTTAGGGGGCGAGCAGTACGTC.

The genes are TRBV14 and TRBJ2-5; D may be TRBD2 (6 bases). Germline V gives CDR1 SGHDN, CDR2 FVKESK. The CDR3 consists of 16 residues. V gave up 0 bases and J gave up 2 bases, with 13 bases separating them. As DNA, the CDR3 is TGTGCCAGCAGCCAAGATCGGGTTAGCGGACAAGAGACCCAGTACTTC. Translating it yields CASSQDRVSGQETQYF.

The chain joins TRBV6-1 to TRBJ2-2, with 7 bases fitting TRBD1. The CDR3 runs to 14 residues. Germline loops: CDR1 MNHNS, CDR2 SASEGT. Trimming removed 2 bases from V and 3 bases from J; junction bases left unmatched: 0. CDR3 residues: CASSEQGDTGELFF. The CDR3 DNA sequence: TGTGCCAGCAGTGAACAGGGGGACACCGGGGAGCTGTTTTTT.

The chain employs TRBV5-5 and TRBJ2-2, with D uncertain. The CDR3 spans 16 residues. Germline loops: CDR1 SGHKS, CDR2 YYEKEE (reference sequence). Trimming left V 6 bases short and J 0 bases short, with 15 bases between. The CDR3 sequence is CASTSQAFANTGELFF. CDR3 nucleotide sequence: TGTGCCAGCACCAGCCAGGCGTTCGCGAACACCGGGGAGCTGTTTTTT.

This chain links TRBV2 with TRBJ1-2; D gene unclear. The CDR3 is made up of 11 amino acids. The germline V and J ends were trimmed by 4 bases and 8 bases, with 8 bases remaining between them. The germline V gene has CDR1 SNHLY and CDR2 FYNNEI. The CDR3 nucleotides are TGTGCCAGCAGTGGAGGTTGGGGCTACACCTTC. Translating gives CASSGGWGYTF.

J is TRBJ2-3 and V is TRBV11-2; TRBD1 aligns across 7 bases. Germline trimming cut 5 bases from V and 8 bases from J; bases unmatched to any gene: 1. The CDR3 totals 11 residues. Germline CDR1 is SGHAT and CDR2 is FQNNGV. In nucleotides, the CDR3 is TGTGCCAGCAGCCCAGGGGGTACGCAGTATTTT. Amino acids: CASSPGGTQYF.

In DNA form, the CDR3 reads TGTGCCAGCAGTTACGTGGGCGGGGAAAAACTGTTTTTT. Protein: CASSYVGGEKLFF. The V call is TRBV6-5, the J call TRBJ1-4; no clear D gene. The germline V gene has CDR1 MNHEY and CDR2 SVGAGI. The CDR3 length is 13 residues. V shed 2 bases and J shed 8 bases, with 9 bases lying between them.

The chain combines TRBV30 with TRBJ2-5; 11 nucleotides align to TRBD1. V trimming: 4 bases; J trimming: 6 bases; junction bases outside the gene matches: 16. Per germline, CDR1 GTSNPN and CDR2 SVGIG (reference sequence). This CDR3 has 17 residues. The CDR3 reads CAWTNGAWTGGSQTQYF. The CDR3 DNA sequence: TGTGCCTGGACCAATGGTGCCTGGACAGGGGGCAGTCAGACCCAGTACTTC.